Sequencing of this TCR beta chain was carried out in a study of T-cell memory formation after mild COVID-19. TCRdb reprocessed the 5' RACE reads with MiXCR, giving one entry per CDR3 protein. The sample includes about 84,000 distinct CDR3 sequences, approximately 15% of them seen just once. Study-wide results and limits: There were some responding clones in pre-infection memory, which suggested that cross-reactive memory had joined. The study found balanced CD4/CD8 in clones contracting day 15 to 85 and a CD4+ lean in later expanders.

Trimming removed 1 base from V and 2 bases from J; junction bases left unmatched: 14. The CDR3 has 19 residues. Germline assignment: CDR1 SEHNR and CDR2 FQNEAQ (reference sequence). On this clonotype itself: The antigen remains unidentified.

The sample comprised PBMCs or a T cell subset sorted from them (not recorded which). The chain has TRBV7-9 and TRBJ2-5; 9 bases are shared with TRBD2. The source is an adult woman who had mild COVID-19 (a few samples of this study predate the infection). Cell type and time point are not known. The CDR3 DNA follows: TGTGCCAGCAGCTTAGTAGTCGTCCGCCCTAGCGGGGTTCAAGAGACCCAGTACTTC. Protein: CASSLVVVRPSGVQETQYF.